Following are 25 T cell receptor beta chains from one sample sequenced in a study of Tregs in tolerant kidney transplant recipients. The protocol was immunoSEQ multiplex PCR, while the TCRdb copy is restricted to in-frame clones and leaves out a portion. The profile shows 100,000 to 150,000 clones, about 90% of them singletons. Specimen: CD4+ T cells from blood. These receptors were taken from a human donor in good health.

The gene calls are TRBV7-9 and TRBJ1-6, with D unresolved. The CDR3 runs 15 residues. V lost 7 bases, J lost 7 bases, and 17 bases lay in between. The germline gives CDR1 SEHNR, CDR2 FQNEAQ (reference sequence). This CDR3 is CASTSQSATNSPLHF. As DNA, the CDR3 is TGTGCCAGCACCTCCCAGTCTGCCACGAATTCACCCCTCCACTTT.

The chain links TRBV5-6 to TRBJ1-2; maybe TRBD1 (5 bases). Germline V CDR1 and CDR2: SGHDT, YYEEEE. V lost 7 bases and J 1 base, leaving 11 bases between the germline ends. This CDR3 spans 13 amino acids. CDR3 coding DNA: TGTGCCAGCCGGAGGGGACTTAACTATGGCTACACCTTC. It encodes CASRRGLNYGYTF.

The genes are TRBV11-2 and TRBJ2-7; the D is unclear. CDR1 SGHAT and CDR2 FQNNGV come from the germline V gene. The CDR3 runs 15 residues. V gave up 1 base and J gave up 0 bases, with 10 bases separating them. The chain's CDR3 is CASSLVVGPSYEQYF. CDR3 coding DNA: TGTGCCAGCAGCTTAGTGGTGGGCCCCTCCTACGAGCAGTACTTC.

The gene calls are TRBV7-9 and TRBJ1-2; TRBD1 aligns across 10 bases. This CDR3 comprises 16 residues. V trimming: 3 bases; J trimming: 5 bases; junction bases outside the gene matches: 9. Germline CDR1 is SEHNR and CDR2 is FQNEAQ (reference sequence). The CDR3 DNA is TGTGCCAGCAGCTTCCAATCAGGGACAGGGGCGTATGGCTACACCTTC. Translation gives CASSFQSGTGAYGYTF.

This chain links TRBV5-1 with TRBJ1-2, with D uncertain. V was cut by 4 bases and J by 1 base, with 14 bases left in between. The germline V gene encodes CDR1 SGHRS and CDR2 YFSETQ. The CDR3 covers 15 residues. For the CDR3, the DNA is TGCGCCAGCAGCCCGTGGACCGATAATAACTATGGCTACACCTTC. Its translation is CASSPWTDNNYGYTF. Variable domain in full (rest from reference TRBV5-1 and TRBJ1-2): KAGVTQTPRYLIKTRGQQVTLSCSPISGHRSVSWYQQTPGQGLQFLFEYFSETQRNKGNFPGRFSGRQFSNSRSEMNVSTLELGDSALYLCASSPWTDNNYGYTFGSGTRLTVV.

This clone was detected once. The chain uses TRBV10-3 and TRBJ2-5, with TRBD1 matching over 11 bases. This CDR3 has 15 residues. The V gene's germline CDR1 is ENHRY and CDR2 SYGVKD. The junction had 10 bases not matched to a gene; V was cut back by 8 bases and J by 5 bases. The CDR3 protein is CAIGRDRGGVETQYF. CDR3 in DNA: TGTGCCATCGGCCGGGACAGGGGGGGTGTGGAGACCCAGTACTTC.

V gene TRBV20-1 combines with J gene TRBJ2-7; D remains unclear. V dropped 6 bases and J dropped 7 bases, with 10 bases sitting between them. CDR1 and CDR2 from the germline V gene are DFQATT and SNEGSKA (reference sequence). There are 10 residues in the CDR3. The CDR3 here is CSALGQEQYF. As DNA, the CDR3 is TGCAGTGCCCTGGGCCAGGAGCAGTACTTC.

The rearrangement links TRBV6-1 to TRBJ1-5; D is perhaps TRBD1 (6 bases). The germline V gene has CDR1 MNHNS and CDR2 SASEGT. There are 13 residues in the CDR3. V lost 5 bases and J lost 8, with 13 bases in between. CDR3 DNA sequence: TGTGCCAGCAGTCTCATACAGGGAGAGCCCCAGCATTTT. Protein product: CASSLIQGEPQHF.

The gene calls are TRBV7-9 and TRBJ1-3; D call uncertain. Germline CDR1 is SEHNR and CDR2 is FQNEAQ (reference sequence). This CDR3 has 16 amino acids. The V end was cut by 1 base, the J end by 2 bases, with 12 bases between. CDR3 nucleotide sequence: TGTGCCAGCAGCTTAGGGGTAGGACGGCCTGGAAACACCATATATTTT. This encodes CASSLGVGRPGNTIYF.

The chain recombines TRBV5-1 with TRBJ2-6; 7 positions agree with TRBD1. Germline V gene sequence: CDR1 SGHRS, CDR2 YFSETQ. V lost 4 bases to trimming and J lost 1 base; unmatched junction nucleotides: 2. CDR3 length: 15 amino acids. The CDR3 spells CASSVQGSGANVLTF. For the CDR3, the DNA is TGCGCCAGCAGCGTACAGGGGTCTGGGGCCAACGTCCTGACTTTC.

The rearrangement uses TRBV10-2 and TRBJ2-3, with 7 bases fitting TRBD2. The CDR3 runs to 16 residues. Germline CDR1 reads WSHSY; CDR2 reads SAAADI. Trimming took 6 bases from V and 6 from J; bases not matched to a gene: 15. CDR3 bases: TGCGCCAGCAGCCGAGGACCGAGCGGGGCGGGGGATACGCAGTATTTT. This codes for CASSRGPSGAGDTQYF.

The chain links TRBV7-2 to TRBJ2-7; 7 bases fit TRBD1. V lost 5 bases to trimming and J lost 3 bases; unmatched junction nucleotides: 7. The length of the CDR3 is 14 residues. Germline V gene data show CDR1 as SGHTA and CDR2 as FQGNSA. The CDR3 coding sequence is TGTGCCAGCAGCCCATGGGACAGCAGCTACGAGCAGTACTTC. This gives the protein CASSPWDSSYEQYF.

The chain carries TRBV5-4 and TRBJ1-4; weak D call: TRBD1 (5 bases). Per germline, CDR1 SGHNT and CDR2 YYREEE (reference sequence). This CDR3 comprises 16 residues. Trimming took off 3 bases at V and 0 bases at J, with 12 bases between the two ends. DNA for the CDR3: TGTGCCAGCAGCTCAAAGCAGGACACAACTAATGAAAAACTGTTTTTT. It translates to CASSSKQDTTNEKLFF.

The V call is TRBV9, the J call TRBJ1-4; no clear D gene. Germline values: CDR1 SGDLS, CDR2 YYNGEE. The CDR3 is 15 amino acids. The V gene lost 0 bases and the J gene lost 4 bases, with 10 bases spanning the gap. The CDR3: CASSVGSSFNEKLFF. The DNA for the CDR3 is TGTGCCAGCAGCGTAGGTAGCAGCTTTAATGAAAAACTGTTTTTT.

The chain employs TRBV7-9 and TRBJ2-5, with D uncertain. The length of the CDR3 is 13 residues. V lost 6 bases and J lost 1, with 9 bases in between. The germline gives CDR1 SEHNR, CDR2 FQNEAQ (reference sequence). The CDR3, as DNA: TGTGCCAGCAGTCCGGGCCCCCAAGAGACCCAGTACTTC. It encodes CASSPGPQETQYF. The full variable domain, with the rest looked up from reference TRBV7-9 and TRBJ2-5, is DTGVSQNPRHKITKRGQNVTFRCDPISEHNRLYWYRQTLGQGPEFLTYFQNEAQLEKSRLLSDRFSAERPKGSFSTLEIQRTEQGDSAMYLCASSPGPQETQYFGPGTRLLVL.

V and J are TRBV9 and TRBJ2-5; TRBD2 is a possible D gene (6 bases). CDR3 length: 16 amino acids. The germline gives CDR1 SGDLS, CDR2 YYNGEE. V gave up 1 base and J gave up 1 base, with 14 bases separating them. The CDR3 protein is CASSVRTGVSQETQYF. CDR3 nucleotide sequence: TGTGCCAGCAGCGTAAGAACGGGAGTATCCCAAGAGACCCAGTACTTC.

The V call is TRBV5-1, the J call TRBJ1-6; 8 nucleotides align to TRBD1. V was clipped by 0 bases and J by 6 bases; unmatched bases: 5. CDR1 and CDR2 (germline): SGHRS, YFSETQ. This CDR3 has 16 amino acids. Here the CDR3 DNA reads TGCGCCAGCAGCTTGGCCCCAGGGGGCGGTAATTCACCCCTCCACTTT. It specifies CASSLAPGGGNSPLHF.

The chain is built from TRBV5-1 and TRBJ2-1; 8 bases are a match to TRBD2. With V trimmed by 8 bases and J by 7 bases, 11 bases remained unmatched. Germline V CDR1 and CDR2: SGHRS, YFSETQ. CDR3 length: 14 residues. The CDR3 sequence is CASSGTSNGNEQFF. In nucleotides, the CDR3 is TGCGCCAGTTCCGGGACTAGTAATGGAAATGAGCAGTTCTTC.

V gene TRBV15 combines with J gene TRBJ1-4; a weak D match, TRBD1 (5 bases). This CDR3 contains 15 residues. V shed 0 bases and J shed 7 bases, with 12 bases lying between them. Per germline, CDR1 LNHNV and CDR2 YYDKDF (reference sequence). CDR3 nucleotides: TGTGCCACCAGCAGAGATCCGGGGGATAGTGAAAAACTGTTTTTT. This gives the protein CATSRDPGDSEKLFF.

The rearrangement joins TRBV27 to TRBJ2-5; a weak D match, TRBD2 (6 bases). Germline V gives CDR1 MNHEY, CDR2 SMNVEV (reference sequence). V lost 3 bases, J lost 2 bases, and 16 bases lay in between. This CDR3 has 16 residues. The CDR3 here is CASSFGRVGGQETQYF. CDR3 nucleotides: TGTGCCAGCAGTTTTGGGCGGGTCGGGGGACAAGAGACCCAGTACTTC.

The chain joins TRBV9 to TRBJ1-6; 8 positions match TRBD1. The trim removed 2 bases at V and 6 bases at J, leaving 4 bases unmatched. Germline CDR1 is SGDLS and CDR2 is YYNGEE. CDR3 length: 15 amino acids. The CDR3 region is CASSVLDRANSPLHF. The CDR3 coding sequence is TGTGCCAGCAGCGTTCTGGACAGGGCTAATTCACCCCTCCACTTT. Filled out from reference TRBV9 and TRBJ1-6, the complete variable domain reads DSGVTQTPKHLITATGQRVTLRCSPRSGDLSVYWYQQSLDQGLQFLIQYYNGEERAKGNILERFSAQQFPDLHSELNLSSLELGDSALYFCASSVLDRANSPLHFGNGTRLTVT.

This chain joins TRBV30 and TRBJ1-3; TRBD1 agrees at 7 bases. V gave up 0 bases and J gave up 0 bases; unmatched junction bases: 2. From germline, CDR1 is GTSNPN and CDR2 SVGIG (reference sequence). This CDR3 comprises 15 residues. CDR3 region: CAWSVGTASGNTIYF. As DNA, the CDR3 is TGTGCCTGGAGTGTGGGGACAGCCTCTGGAAACACCATATATTTT.

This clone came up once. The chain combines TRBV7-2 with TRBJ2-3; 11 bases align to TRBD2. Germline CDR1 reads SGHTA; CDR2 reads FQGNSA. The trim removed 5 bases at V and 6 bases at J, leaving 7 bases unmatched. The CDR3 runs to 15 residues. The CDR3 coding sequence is TGTGCCAGCAGCCCCCGACTAGCGGGGCAGGATACGCAGTATTTT. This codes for CASSPRLAGQDTQYF.

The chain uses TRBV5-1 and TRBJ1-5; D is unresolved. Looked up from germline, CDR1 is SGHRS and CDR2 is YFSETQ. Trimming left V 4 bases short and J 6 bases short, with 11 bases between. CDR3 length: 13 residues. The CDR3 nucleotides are TGCGCCAGCAGCCCGGACTCGACTCAGCCCCAGCATTTT. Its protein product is CASSPDSTQPQHF.

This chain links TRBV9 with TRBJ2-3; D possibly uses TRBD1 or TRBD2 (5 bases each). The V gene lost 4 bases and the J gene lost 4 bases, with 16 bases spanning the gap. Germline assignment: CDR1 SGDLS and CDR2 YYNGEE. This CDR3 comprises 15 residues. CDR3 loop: CASSRSIRDADTQYF. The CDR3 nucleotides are TGTGCCAGCAGCCGATCGATCAGGGACGCAGATACGCAGTATTTT.